Below are 26 T cell receptor beta chains sequenced from a single sample in a study of graft-versus-host responses after intestinal transplantation. The table came from immunoSEQ multiplex PCR; TCRdb's copy has only in-frame clones and leaves some out. Among under 25,000 clones, about 89% were seen once, and the ten largest hold around half. The material was bone marrow, obtained 120 to 130 days after transplant. These receptors were obtained from a human patient who received an intestinal transplant, so some T cells may come from the graft donor.

The chain joins TRBV5-1 to TRBJ2-7; TRBD1 might be the D (6 bases). Trimming pared 2 bases from V and 9 bases from J, leaving 9 bases between. Germline CDR1 reads SGHRS; CDR2 reads YFSETQ. The CDR3 is made up of 11 amino acids. The CDR3 DNA sequence: TGCGCCAGCAGCTTTGGGGGCTGGCAGTACTTC. Protein sequence: CASSFGGWQYF.

The V and J genes are TRBV7-8 and TRBJ1-2; D perhaps matches TRBD1 (5 bases). Germline loops: CDR1 SGHVS, CDR2 FQNEAQ. V was pared by 4 bases and J by 2 bases, with 14 bases between. The CDR3 extends over 15 amino acids. Written as DNA, the CDR3 is TGTGCCAGCAGCTCCCTCCTACGGGGCAACTATGGCTACACCTTC. This codes for CASSSLLRGNYGYTF.

The genes are TRBV5-4 and TRBJ2-2; 8 bases map to TRBD1. Trimming took 4 bases from V and 6 from J; bases not matched to a gene: 8. The V gene's germline CDR1 is SGHNT and CDR2 YYREEE (reference sequence). The CDR3 is 15 amino acids. The CDR3 DNA follows: TGTGCCAGCAGCCAAGATCAGGGGGCGCCCGGGGAGCTGTTTTTT. Protein product: CASSQDQGAPGELFF. The whole variable domain, remainder taken from reference TRBV5-4 and TRBJ2-2, is ETGVTQSPTHLIKTRGQQVTLRCSSQSGHNTVSWYQQALGQGPQFIFQYYREEENGRGNFPPRFSGLQFPNYSSELNVNALELDDSALYLCASSQDQGAPGELFFGEGSRLTVL.

The gene calls are TRBV7-9 and TRBJ2-5; TRBD2 agrees at 11 bases. The CDR3 length is 16 residues. Germline V gene lookup returns CDR1 SEHNR and CDR2 FQNEAQ (reference sequence). V shed 2 bases, J shed 2 bases, and the junction held 4 bases outside the gene matches. CDR3 amino acids: CASSLLAGGLQETQYF. CDR3 nucleotide sequence: TGTGCCAGCAGCTTACTAGCGGGAGGACTACAAGAGACCCAGTACTTC.

Only a few counts were recorded for this clone. V is TRBV6-1 and J is TRBJ1-5, with D perhaps matching TRBD1 (5 bases). V was clipped by 10 bases and J by 5 bases, with 15 bases between them. The CDR3 spans 13 residues. Germline assignment: CDR1 MNHNS and CDR2 SASEGT. CDR3: CATCRDGYQPQHF. The CDR3 coding sequence is TGTGCCACGTGCCGGGACGGATATCAGCCCCAGCATTTT.

The chain employs TRBV11-1 and TRBJ2-7; a weak D match, TRBD2 (5 bases). Per germline, CDR1 SGHAT and CDR2 FQDESV (reference sequence). The CDR3 length is 15 residues. With 5 bases removed from V and 2 bases from J, the gap between germline ends came to 16 bases. CDR3 sequence reads: CASSPPLGDTYEQYF. The CDR3 nucleotides are TGTGCCAGCAGCCCCCCCCTCGGGGATACCTACGAGCAGTACTTC.

The chain employs TRBV28 and TRBJ1-1; D may be TRBD1 (6 bases). Germline V gene sequence: CDR1 MDHEN, CDR2 SYDVKM. This CDR3 is 15 amino acids long. V lost 6 bases and J lost 0, with 14 bases in between. CDR3 residues: CASSSTGLLNTEAFF. The CDR3 nucleotides are TGTGCCAGCAGCTCGACAGGCCTTTTGAACACTGAAGCTTTCTTT.

The chain uses TRBV6-1 and TRBJ2-7, with TRBD2 identical over 8 bases. Looked up from germline, CDR1 is MNHNS and CDR2 is SASEGT. The CDR3 totals 14 residues. V lost 5 bases and J lost 6; bases outside the gene matches: 9. CDR3: CASSTGLATGEQYF. CDR3 nucleotides: TGTGCCAGCAGTACCGGACTAGCAACGGGCGAGCAGTACTTC.

V and J are TRBV30 and TRBJ1-5, with 8 bases aligning to TRBD1. Germline V gives CDR1 GTSNPN, CDR2 SVGIG (reference sequence). Trimming at V came to 2 bases and at J to 4 bases, leaving 13 bases not matched to a gene. CDR3 length equals 17 residues. The CDR3: CAWSLGPGGSRNQPQHF. As DNA, the CDR3 is TGTGCCTGGAGTTTGGGTCCAGGGGGCTCAAGAAATCAGCCCCAGCATTTT.

The J gene is TRBJ2-1, the V gene TRBV9; D unresolved. Germline CDR1 and CDR2: SGDLS and YYNGEE. Between the trimmed V and J ends, which lost 5 bases and 10 bases, there was a span of 4 bases. The CDR3 is made up of 9 amino acids. The CDR3 DNA reads as TGTGCCAGCAGGCGCGAGCAGTTCTTC. Translating gives CASRREQFF.

The V gene is TRBV18, the J gene TRBJ1-2; D uncertain. This CDR3 contains 13 residues. The germline gives CDR1 KGHSH, CDR2 LQKENI. V was pared by 1 base and J by 4 bases, with 7 bases between. In DNA form, the CDR3 reads TGTGCCAGCTCACCACTGCGAGGCTATGGCTACACCTTC. Its translation: CASSPLRGYGYTF.

The rearrangement uses TRBV6-6 and TRBJ2-7; D perhaps matches TRBD2 (6 bases). The CDR3 extends over 15 amino acids. With 2 bases removed from V and 0 bases from J, the gap between germline ends came to 11 bases. Germline values: CDR1 MNHNY, CDR2 SVGAGI (reference sequence). The CDR3 here is CASSYEAGTSYEQYF. In nucleotides, the CDR3 is TGTGCCAGCAGTTACGAGGCGGGGACCTCCTACGAGCAGTACTTC.

The V gene is TRBV18, the J gene TRBJ2-2, with D hard to call. The germline gives CDR1 KGHSH, CDR2 LQKENI. V was shortened by 5 bases and J by 6 bases, with 4 bases between the two germline ends. The CDR3 runs to 11 residues. CDR3 protein: CASSIAGELFF. The CDR3 nucleotides read TGTGCCAGCTCAATAGCCGGGGAGCTGTTTTTT.

This chain uses TRBV14 with TRBJ2-3; the match to TRBD1 covers 7 bases. Germline CDR1 reads SGHDN; CDR2 reads FVKESK. V lost 2 bases, J lost 2 bases, and 7 bases stayed unmatched. There are 16 residues in the CDR3. The CDR3 coding sequence is TGTGCCAGCAGCCAAAAGAGGGGGCCACCCACAGATACGCAGTATTTT. It yields the protein CASSQKRGPPTDTQYF.

V and J are TRBV7-3 and TRBJ2-6; TRBD2 matches at 7 bases. V gave up 5 bases and J gave up 2 bases; unmatched junction bases: 9. The CDR3 totals 17 residues. Germline V gene lookup returns CDR1 SGHTA and CDR2 FQGTGA. The CDR3 sequence is CASSPTQLATGANVLTF. The CDR3 DNA sequence: TGTGCCAGCAGCCCGACGCAACTAGCGACTGGGGCCAACGTCCTGACTTTC.

V is TRBV5-4 and J is TRBJ1-1, with a weak D call TRBD1 (6 bases). Trimming left V 2 bases short and J 0 bases short, with 17 bases between. CDR3 size: 17 residues. CDR1 is SGHNT and CDR2 is YYREEE in the germline V gene (reference sequence). The CDR3 protein is CASSFGGRGVLNTEAFF. The CDR3 DNA reads as TGTGCCAGCAGCTTCGGGGGCAGGGGAGTATTGAACACTGAAGCTTTCTTT.

The chain joins TRBV30 to TRBJ2-5, with 12 nucleotides matching TRBD1. With 5 bases clipped from V and 1 base from J, the junction kept 8 bases outside the gene matches. Germline CDR1 and CDR2: GTSNPN and SVGIG (reference sequence). CDR3 size: 16 residues. Here the CDR3 reads CAWSVGQGAFQETQYF. CDR3 in DNA: TGTGCCTGGTCTGTGGGACAGGGGGCCTTCCAAGAGACCCAGTACTTC.

V usage is TRBV19 and J usage is TRBJ1-5; 7 nucleotides match TRBD1. With 5 bases clipped from V and 7 bases from J, the junction kept 8 bases outside the gene matches. Germline V gives CDR1 LNHDA, CDR2 SQIVND (reference sequence). The length of the CDR3 is 14 residues. This CDR3 is CASSGAGGLQPQHF. CDR3 in DNA: TGTGCCAGTAGTGGGGCAGGGGGTTTACAGCCCCAGCATTTT. The whole variable domain, filled in from reference TRBV19 and TRBJ1-5, reads DGGITQSPKYLFRKEGQNVTLSCEQNLNHDAMYWYRQDPGQGLRLIYYSQIVNDFQKGDIAEGYSVSREKKESFPLTVTSAQKNPTAFYLCASSGAGGLQPQHFGDGTRLSIL.

This clone has just one count. The chain carries TRBV5-1 and TRBJ2-5; 8 nucleotides agree with TRBD2. CDR3 length equals 17 residues. CDR1 is SGHRS and CDR2 is YFSETQ in the germline V gene. The V and J ends lost 4 bases and 5 bases, in that order; junction bases with no gene match: 16. CDR3 protein: CASSPPRGGRRGETQYF. In DNA, the CDR3 is TGCGCCAGCAGCCCACCCCGGGGCGGGAGGCGCGGGGAGACCCAGTACTTC.

The rearrangement joins TRBV28 to TRBJ1-2; D not resolved. The length of the CDR3 is 11 residues. Trimming removed 4 bases at V and 7 bases at J, with 7 bases between. The germline CDR1 and CDR2 sequences are MDHEN and SYDVKM. The CDR3 here is CASSSTRGYTF. The CDR3, as DNA: TGTGCCAGCAGTTCGACGCGTGGCTACACCTTC.

J is TRBJ2-7 and V is TRBV30; D is unclear. The V end was cut by 1 base, the J end by 3 bases, with 10 bases between. This CDR3 has 13 residues. Germline assignment: CDR1 GTSNPN and CDR2 SVGIG (reference sequence). Here the CDR3 reads CAWSGPSFYEQYF. CDR3 in DNA: TGTGCCTGGAGTGGTCCGTCTTTCTACGAGCAGTACTTC.

This clone was counted between two and nine times. The chain links TRBV30 to TRBJ1-3, with a weak D call TRBD1 (5 bases). V gave up 2 bases and J gave up 9 bases, with 14 bases separating them. CDR1 is GTSNPN and CDR2 is SVGIG in the germline V gene (reference sequence). This CDR3 comprises 13 residues. The CDR3 spells CAWSSGLLVTIYF. CDR3 bases: TGTGCCTGGAGTTCGGGGCTCCTGGTCACCATATATTTT.

The gene calls are TRBV27 and TRBJ2-1, with TRBD2 identical over 12 bases. The germline CDR1 and CDR2 sequences are MNHEY and SMNVEV (reference sequence). The trim removed 5 bases at V and 7 bases at J, leaving 18 bases unmatched. This CDR3 spans 19 amino acids. The CDR3 bases are TGTGCCAGCAGTCCCGTGGGGGGCCCTTCGACTAGCGGGAGAAATGAGCAGTTCTTC. Encoded protein: CASSPVGGPSTSGRNEQFF.

This sequence joins TRBV4-1 and TRBJ1-1; D not resolved. The CDR3 has 14 amino acids. V lost 0 bases and J 1 base, leaving 6 bases between the germline ends. Germline lookup yields CDR1 MGHRA and CDR2 YSYEKL. CDR3 nucleotides: TGCGCCAGCAGCCAAGATGGCCAGAACACTGAAGCTTTCTTT. This translates into CASSQDGQNTEAFF.

V and J are TRBV6-1 and TRBJ2-1, with 8 bases that match TRBD1. The germline gives CDR1 MNHNS, CDR2 SASEGT. V trimming: 4 bases; J trimming: 5 bases; junction bases outside the gene matches: 10. The CDR3 runs 16 residues. CDR3 region: CASSGRTGLKNNEQFF. The CDR3 DNA sequence: TGTGCCAGCAGTGGACGGACAGGGTTAAAGAACAATGAGCAGTTCTTC.

The CDR3 region has the DNA TGTGCCAGCAGGCAGCGAGTCGCAGATACGCAGTATTTT. Protein: CASRQRVADTQYF. J is TRBJ2-3 and V is TRBV2; D not resolved. The CDR3 is made up of 13 amino acids. The V end was cut by 6 bases, the J end by 4 bases, with 11 bases between. Per the germline V gene, CDR1 is SNHLY and CDR2 is FYNNEI.